This T cell receptor (beta chain) was found in a study of T cells in localized non-small cell lung cancer. Note on this clone: Its cognate antigen is unknown.

Profiling relied on immunoSEQ multiplex PCR, and the TCRdb table lists in-frame clones only, not all of them. The data show almost 20,000 clones, approximately 89% seen once. V lost 2 bases and J 4 bases, leaving 14 bases between the germline ends. Germline lookup yields CDR1 MNHNY and CDR2 SVGAGI (reference sequence). The CDR3 is 15 residues long. The study, taken as a whole, reports: In adjacent lung, a median approximately 60 of the top 100 tumor clones were found. Sequencing covered just one tumor region, so heterogeneity cannot be ruled out. Adjacent uninvolved lung tissue had the highest T cell clonality, exceeding tumor.

This rearrangement joins TRBV6-6 to TRBJ1-2; TRBD1 might be the D (5 bases). This material consisted of peripheral blood, taken before any cancer treatment. This receptor was identified in a man aged 40 to 70 with stage I lung adenocarcinoma. In nucleotides, the CDR3 is TGTGCCAGCAGTTACCGTGGGCAGGGCTTCTATGGCTACACCTTC. Protein product: CASSYRGQGFYGYTF.